These T cell receptor beta chains were read from a single sample in a study of technical replicates of blood from several donors. The repertoire was sequenced with immunoSEQ multiplex PCR; TCRdb's copy has only in-frame clones and lacks some. The sample records 60,000 to 80,000 clones, roughly nine tenths being singletons. The sample comprised PBMCs. The receptors stem from a human donor in good health. Some clones in this sample may be carry-over from other donors' samples. Both conserved end residues are part of each CDR3. The D gene is left open where the match is weak. Only part of the rows carry a size: once, few, many, or a class if the clone is expanded.

d_call	clone_size	cdr3_length	v_call	j_call	cdr3_aa	cdr3_nt
.	few	17	TRBV4-1	TRBJ2-1	CASSQLTGQSSYNEQFF	TGCGCCAGCAGCCAACTTACTGGACAGAGCTCCTACAATGAGCAGTTCTTC
.	.	13	TRBV6-1	TRBJ2-7	CASRVLQGSEQYF	TGTGCCAGCAGGGTTCTTCAGGGAAGCGAGCAGTACTTC
.	.	16	TRBV7-2	TRBJ2-1	CASSLGDGGFINEQFF	TGTGCCAGCAGCTTAGGTGACGGGGGTTTTATCAATGAGCAGTTCTTC
TRBD2	once	16	TRBV15	TRBJ2-1	CATSRDRIAGRSEQFF	TGTGCCACCAGCAGAGATCGGATAGCCGGGAGGAGTGAGCAGTTCTTC
.	.	14	TRBV7-8	TRBJ2-1	CASSLGNMRNEQFF	TGTGCCAGCAGCTTAGGTAATATGAGGAATGAGCAGTTCTTC
.	.	14	TRBV6-5	TRBJ1-2	CASSYSFPGDGYTF	TGTGCCAGCAGTTACTCTTTTCCAGGGGATGGCTACACCTTC
TRBD1	.	15	TRBV6-5	TRBJ1-2	CASSLYKTGKYGYTF	TGTGCCAGCAGTCTCTATAAGACAGGGAAATATGGCTACACCTTC
TRBD1	.	15	TRBV4-2	TRBJ2-7	CASSQAQTGLYEQYF	TGTGCCAGCAGCCAGGCTCAGACAGGGCTCTACGAGCAGTACTTC
.	once	12	TRBV6-1	TRBJ2-7	CASSVTPGEQYF	TGTGCCAGCAGCGTTACCCCAGGGGAGCAGTACTTC
TRBD1	.	14	TRBV7-9	TRBJ1-2	CASSEPGQGHGYTF	TGTGCCAGCAGCGAACCGGGACAGGGGCATGGCTACACCTTC
.	.	16	TRBV5-6	TRBJ2-2	CASSFPPLRGTGELFF	TGTGCCAGCAGCTTCCCCCCCCTCAGGGGCACCGGGGAGCTGTTTTTT
.	.	14	TRBV7-6	TRBJ2-1	CASSSRGPYNEQFF	TGTGCCAGCAGCTCCCGAGGGCCATACAATGAGCAGTTCTTC
.	.	13	TRBV5-1	TRBJ2-1	CASSLYGDNEQFF	TGCGCCAGCAGCTTGTACGGTGACAATGAGCAGTTCTTC
TRBD1	.	14	TRBV7-9	TRBJ1-2	CASSKGQGAGGYTF	TGTGCCAGCAGCAAGGGACAGGGGGCAGGTGGCTACACCTTC
.	once	15	TRBV11-2	TRBJ1-6	CASSLIRGGESPLHF	TGTGCCAGCAGCTTAATTCGAGGAGGAGAATCACCCCTCCACTTT
.	.	15	TRBV9	TRBJ1-2	CASSVVPQESSGYTF	TGTGCCAGCAGCGTAGTGCCACAGGAAAGTAGTGGCTACACCTTC
TRBD2	.	15	TRBV12-5	TRBJ2-1	CASGLTRLARDEQFF	TGTGCTAGTGGTTTGACCCGACTAGCGCGGGATGAGCAGTTCTTC
.	.	16	TRBV5-1	TRBJ2-6	CASSLSGVNGANVLTF	TGCGCCAGCAGCTTATCCGGGGTTAACGGGGCCAACGTCCTGACTTTC
.	.	13	TRBV6-1	TRBJ2-7	CATARGSLYEQYF	TGTGCCACTGCCAGGGGCAGCCTCTACGAGCAGTACTTC
TRBD2	.	16	TRBV5-1	TRBJ2-5	CASSFTGTSGAETQYF	TGCGCCAGCAGCTTTACCGGGACTAGCGGGGCCGAGACCCAGTACTTC
.	once	16	TRBV4-2	TRBJ2-3	CASSQGESGGTDTQYF	TGTGCCAGCAGCCAAGGAGAAAGTGGGGGGACAGATACGCAGTATTTT
TRBD2	.	15	TRBV7-2	TRBJ2-3	CASSSDPGGSDTQYF	TGTGCCAGCAGCTCCGACCCGGGCGGGAGCGATACGCAGTATTTT
.	.	15	TRBV6-5	TRBJ2-6	CASRATQPGANVLTF	TGTGCCAGCAGGGCGACACAGCCCGGGGCCAACGTCCTGACTTTC
.	.	15	TRBV18	TRBJ1-4	CASSPRQATNEKLFF	TGTGCCAGCTCACCAAGACAGGCAACTAATGAAAAACTGTTTTTT
.	.	15	TRBV4-3	TRBJ2-7	CASSQDFAGTYEQYF	TGCGCCAGCAGCCAAGATTTTGCGGGGACCTACGAGCAGTACTTC
TRBD1	.	15	TRBV7-9	TRBJ2-7	CASSLLGQGTYEQYF	TGTGCCAGCAGCTTACTCGGACAGGGTACCTACGAGCAGTACTTC
TRBD1	.	13	TRBV19	TRBJ1-3	CASGGTAGNTIYF	TGTGCCAGTGGTGGGACAGCTGGAAACACCATATATTTT
TRBD1	.	14	TRBV5-4	TRBJ1-2	CASSLQGMSYGYTF	TGTGCCAGCAGCCTACAGGGGATGAGCTATGGCTACACCTTC
TRBD1	.	15	TRBV6-6	TRBJ2-2	CASSTSGGGSGELFF	TGTGCCAGCAGTACCTCAGGGGGCGGGTCCGGGGAGCTGTTTTTT